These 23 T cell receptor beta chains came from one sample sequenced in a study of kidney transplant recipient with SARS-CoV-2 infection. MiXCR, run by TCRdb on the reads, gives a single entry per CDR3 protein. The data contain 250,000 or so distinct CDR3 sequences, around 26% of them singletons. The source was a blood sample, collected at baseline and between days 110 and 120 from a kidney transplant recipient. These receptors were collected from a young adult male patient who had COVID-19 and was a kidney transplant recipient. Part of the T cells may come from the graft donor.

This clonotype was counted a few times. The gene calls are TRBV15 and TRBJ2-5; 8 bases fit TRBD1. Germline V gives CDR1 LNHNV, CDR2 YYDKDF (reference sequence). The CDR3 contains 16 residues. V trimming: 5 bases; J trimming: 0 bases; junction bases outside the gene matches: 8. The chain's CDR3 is CATSDRGTGDQETQYF. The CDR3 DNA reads TGTGCCACCAGCGATAGGGGGACAGGTGACCAAGAGACCCAGTACTTC.

CDR3 amino acids: CASRRSFYNSPLHF. The CDR3 nucleotides are TGTGCCAGCAGGAGGAGCTTCTATAATTCACCCCTCCACTTT. The chain employs TRBV2 and TRBJ1-6; D remains unclear. Per germline, CDR1 SNHLY and CDR2 FYNNEI. This CDR3 contains 14 residues. The ends were cut back, 6 bases at V and 3 bases at J, with 9 bases in the middle.

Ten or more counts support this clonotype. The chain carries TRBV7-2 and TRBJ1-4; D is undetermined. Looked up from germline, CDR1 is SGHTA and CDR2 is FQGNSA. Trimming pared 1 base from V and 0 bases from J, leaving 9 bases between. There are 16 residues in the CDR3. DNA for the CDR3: TGTGCCAGCAGCTTAGGGGGATTTGCAACTAATGAAAAACTGTTTTTT. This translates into CASSLGGFATNEKLFF.

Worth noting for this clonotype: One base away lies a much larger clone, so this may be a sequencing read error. This CDR3 is CASSLANGAGRSCEQYF. The CDR3 DNA follows: TGTGCCAGCAGCTTGGCCAATGGAGCGGGGCGATCCTGCGAGCAGTACTTC. The chain is built from TRBV5-4 and TRBJ2-7; 7 bases are a match to TRBD2. CDR3 length: 17 residues. From germline, CDR1 is SGHNT and CDR2 YYREEE (reference sequence).

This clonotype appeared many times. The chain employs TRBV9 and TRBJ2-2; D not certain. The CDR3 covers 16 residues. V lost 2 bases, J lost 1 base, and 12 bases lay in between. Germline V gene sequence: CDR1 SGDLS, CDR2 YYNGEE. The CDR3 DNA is TGTGCCAGCAGCGTTTACAGTAGCAAGAACACCGGGGAGCTGTTTTTT. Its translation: CASSVYSSKNTGELFF.

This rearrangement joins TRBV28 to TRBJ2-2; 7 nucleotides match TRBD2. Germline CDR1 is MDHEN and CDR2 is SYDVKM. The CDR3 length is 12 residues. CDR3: CAGGVNTGELFF. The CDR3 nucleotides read TGTGCGGGGGGGGTAAACACCGGGGAGCTGTTTTTT. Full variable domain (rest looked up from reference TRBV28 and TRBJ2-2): DVKVTQSSRYLVKRTGEKVFLECVQDMDHENMFWYRQDPGLGLRLIYFSYDVKMKEKGDIPEGYSVSREKKERFSLILESASTNQTSMYLCAGGVNTGELFFGEGSRLTVL.

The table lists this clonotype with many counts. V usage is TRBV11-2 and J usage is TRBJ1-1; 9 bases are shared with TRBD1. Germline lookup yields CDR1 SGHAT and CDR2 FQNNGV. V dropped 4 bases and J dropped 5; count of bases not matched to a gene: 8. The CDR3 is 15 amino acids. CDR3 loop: CASSWMTGGKTEAFF. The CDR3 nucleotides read TGTGCCAGCAGCTGGATGACAGGGGGGAAAACTGAAGCTTTCTTT.

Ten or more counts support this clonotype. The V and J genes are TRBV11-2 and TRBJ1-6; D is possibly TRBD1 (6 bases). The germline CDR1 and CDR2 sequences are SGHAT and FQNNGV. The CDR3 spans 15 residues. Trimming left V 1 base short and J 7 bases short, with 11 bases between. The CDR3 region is CASSLAHRVNSPLHF. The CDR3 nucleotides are TGTGCCAGCAGCTTAGCCCACAGGGTCAATTCACCCCTCCACTTT. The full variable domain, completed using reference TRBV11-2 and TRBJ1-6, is EAGVAQSPRYKIIEKRQSVAFWCNPISGHATLYWYQQILGQGPKLLIQFQNNGVVDDSQLPKDRFSAERLKGVDSTLKIQPAKLEDSAVYLCASSLAHRVNSPLHFGNGTRLTVT.

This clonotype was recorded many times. The CDR3 loop reads CASSGTGENTEAFF. The CDR3 coding sequence is TGTGCCAGTAGTGGGACAGGGGAGAACACTGAAGCTTTCTTT. This chain uses TRBV19 with TRBJ1-1, with 10 bases aligning to TRBD1. The CDR3 totals 14 residues. V was clipped by 5 bases and J by 1 base; unmatched bases: 1. Looked up from germline, CDR1 is LNHDA and CDR2 is SQIVND (reference sequence).

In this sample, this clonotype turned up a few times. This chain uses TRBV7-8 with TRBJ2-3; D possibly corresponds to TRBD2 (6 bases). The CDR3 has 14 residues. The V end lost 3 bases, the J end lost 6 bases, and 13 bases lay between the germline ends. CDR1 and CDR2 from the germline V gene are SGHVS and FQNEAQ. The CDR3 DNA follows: TGTGCCAGCAGCTTTAGGCGGGGTGGGGATACGCAGTATTTT. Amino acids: CASSFRRGGDTQYF.

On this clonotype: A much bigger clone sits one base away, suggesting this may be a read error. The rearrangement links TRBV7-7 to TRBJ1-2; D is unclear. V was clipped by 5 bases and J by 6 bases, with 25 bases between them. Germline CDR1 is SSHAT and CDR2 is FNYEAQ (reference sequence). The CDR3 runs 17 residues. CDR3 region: CASSRTGKCRKTHGYTF. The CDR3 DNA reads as TGTGCCAGCAGCCGCACCGGTAAGTGCCGAAAGACCCATGGCTACACCTTC.

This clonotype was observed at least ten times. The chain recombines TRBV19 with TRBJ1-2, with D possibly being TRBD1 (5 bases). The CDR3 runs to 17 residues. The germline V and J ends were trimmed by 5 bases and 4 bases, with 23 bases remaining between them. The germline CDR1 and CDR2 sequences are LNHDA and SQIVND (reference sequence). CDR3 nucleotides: TGTGCCAGTAGTGACTACTGGACAAATCGAAAGACCTATGGCTACACCTTC. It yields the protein CASSDYWTNRKTYGYTF.

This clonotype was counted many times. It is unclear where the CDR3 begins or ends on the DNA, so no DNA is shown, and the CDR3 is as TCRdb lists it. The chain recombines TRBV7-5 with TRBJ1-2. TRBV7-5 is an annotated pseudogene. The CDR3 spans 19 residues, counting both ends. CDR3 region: CISVPEIKTEVGKTYGYTF.

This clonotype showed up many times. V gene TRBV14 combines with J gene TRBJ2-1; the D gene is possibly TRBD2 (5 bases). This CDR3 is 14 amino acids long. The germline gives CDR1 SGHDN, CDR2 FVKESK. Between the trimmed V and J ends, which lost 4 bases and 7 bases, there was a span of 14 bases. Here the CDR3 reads CASSPRTQGNEQFF. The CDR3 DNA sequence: TGTGCCAGCAGCCCCCGGACTCAAGGGAATGAGCAGTTCTTC.

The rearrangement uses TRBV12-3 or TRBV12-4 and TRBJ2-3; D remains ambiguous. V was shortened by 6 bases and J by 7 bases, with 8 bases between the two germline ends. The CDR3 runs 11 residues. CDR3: CASRETNTQYF. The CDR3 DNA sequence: TGTGCCAGCAGAGAGACAAATACGCAGTATTTT.

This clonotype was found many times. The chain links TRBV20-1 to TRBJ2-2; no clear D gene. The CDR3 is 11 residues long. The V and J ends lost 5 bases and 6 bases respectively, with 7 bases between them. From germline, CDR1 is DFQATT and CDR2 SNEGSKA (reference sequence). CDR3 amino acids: CSAPASGELFF. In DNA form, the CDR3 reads TGCAGTGCTCCCGCTTCCGGGGAGCTGTTTTTT.

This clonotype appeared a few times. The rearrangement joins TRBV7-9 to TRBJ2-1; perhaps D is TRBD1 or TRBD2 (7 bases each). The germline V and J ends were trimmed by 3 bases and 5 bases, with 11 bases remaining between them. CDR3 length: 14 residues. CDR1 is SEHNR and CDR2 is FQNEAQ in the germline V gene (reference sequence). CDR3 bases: TGTGCCAGCAGCTTCCAGGGGGGGGACAATGAGCAGTTCTTC. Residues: CASSFQGGDNEQFF.

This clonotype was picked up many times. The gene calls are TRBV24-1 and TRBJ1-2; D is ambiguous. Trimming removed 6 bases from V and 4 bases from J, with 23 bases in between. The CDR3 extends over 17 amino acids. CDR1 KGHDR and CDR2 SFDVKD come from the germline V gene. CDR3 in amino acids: CATSQGLSTRKTYGYTF. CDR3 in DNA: TGTGCCACCAGTCAAGGCCTTAGTACCAGAAAGACCTATGGCTACACCTTC.

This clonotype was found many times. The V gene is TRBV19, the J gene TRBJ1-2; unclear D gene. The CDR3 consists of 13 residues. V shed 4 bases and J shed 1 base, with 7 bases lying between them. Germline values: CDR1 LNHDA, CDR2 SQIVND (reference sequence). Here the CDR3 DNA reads TGTGCCAGTAGTACACACCTTAACTATGGCTACACCTTC. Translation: CASSTHLNYGYTF.

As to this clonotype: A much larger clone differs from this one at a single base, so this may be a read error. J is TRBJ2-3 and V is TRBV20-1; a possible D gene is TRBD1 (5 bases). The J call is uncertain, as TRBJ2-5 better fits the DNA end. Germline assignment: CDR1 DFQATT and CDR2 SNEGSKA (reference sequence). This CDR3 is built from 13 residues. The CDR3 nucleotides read TGCGGTGCTACCAACACAGGTGGAGAGACCCAGTACTTC. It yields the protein CGATNTGGETQYF.

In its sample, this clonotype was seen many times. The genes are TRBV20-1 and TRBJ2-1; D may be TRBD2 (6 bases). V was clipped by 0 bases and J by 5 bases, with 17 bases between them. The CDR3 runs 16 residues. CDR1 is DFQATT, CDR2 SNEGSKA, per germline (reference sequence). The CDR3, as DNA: TGCAGTGCTAGAGATTTTAGCGGAACCTTAGACAATGAGCAGTTCTTC. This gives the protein CSARDFSGTLDNEQFF.

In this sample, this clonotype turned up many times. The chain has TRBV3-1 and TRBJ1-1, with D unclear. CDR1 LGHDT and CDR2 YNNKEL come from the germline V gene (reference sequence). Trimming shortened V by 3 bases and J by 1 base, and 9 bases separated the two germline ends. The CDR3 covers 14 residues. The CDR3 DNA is TGTGCCAGCAGCCAGTCGGTGGCGAACACTGAAGCTTTCTTT. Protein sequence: CASSQSVANTEAFF.

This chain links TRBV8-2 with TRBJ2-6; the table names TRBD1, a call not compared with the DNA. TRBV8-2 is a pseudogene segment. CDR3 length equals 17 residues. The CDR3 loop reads CGAGHRITQSRANVLTF. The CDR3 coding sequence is TGTGGCGCCGGCCACAGGATAACACAAAGTCGGGCCAACGTCCTGACTTTC.